The 23 T cell receptor beta chains below come from one sample, sequenced in a study of T cells in Graves' hyperthyroidism and ophthalmopathy. Using RNA transcripts as the source, TCR beta CDR3 regions were amplified. Primed by the HTBI set, a first-round RT-PCR was run on the TCR CDR3. In TCRdb, the multiplex PCR reads were re-called with MiXCR into one record per CDR3 protein. The data contain some 500,000 distinct CDR3 sequences, roughly 24% of them seen just once; the ten biggest clones take up around 10%. Sequencing input: blood. The receptor source for this set is a woman in her thirties with Graves' ophthalmopathy.

The rearrangement joins TRBV6-1 to TRBJ2-3; D is ambiguous. This CDR3 is built from 13 residues. Germline V gene data show CDR1 as MNHNS and CDR2 as SASEGT. Trimming took off 8 bases at V and 4 bases at J, with 13 bases between the two ends. This CDR3 is CASGFIGSDTQYF. The CDR3 nucleotides read TGTGCCAGCGGGTTCATCGGCTCAGATACGCAGTATTTT.

At least ten counts were recorded for this clonotype. This chain uses TRBV6-1 with TRBJ2-5, with 8 bases fitting TRBD1. Germline trimming cut 6 bases from V and 3 bases from J; bases unmatched to any gene: 6. The germline V gene has CDR1 MNHNS and CDR2 SASEGT. This CDR3 contains 14 residues. CDR3 residues: CASREQGEEETQYF. The CDR3 coding sequence is TGTGCCAGCAGAGAACAGGGGGAAGAAGAGACCCAGTACTTC.

The CDR3 region is CAIPGTSGGGSYEQYF. As DNA, the CDR3 is TGTGCCATCCCGGGGACTAGCGGGGGGGGCTCCTACGAGCAGTACTTC. The chain joins TRBV10-3 to TRBJ2-7; 16 bases align to TRBD2. The CDR3 length is 16 residues. After removal of 8 bases from V and 0 bases from J, the junction contained 4 bases not matched to a gene. Per germline, CDR1 ENHRY and CDR2 SYGVKD.

This clonotype was seen just once. A much larger clone lies a single base off, so this may be a read error. The CDR3 does not end in the conserved phenylalanine or tryptophan, so this is likely a read error. The J gene is TRBJ1-2, the V gene TRBV7-2, with TRBD1 matching 11 bases. Germline CDR1 SGHTA, CDR2 FQGNSA. With 4 bases clipped from V and 8 bases from J, the junction kept 3 bases outside the gene matches. The CDR3 loop spans 13 amino acids. The CDR3 bases are TGTGCCAGCAGCTCCAGGACAGGGGGCGGCTACACCTTG. As protein: CASSSRTGGGYTL.

This clonotype was detected many times. The V and J genes are TRBV7-2 and TRBJ2-5, with D unresolved. CDR3 size: 12 residues. V was shortened by 5 bases and J by 5 bases, with 9 bases between the two germline ends. Per the germline V gene, CDR1 is SGHTA and CDR2 is FQGNSA. The CDR3 is CASSHPFETQYF. The CDR3 DNA follows: TGTGCCAGCAGCCATCCCTTTGAGACCCAGTACTTC.

J is TRBJ1-1 and V is TRBV27; D remains unclear. V was trimmed by 5 bases and J by 4 bases, leaving 17 bases between them. Germline-derived CDR1 and CDR2 are MNHEY and SMNVEV (reference sequence). The CDR3 covers 15 residues. The CDR3 reads CASSTNGVGTTEAFF. The CDR3 bases are TGTGCCAGCAGTACCAATGGGGTCGGTACCACTGAAGCTTTCTTT.

This rearrangement joins TRBV7-8 to TRBJ1-1, with unresolved D. The CDR3 consists of 16 residues. CDR1 SGHVS and CDR2 FQNEAQ come from the germline V gene. Trimming removed 3 bases from V and 0 bases from J, with 14 bases in between. CDR3 protein: CASSFTRVTVNTEAFF. Written as DNA, the CDR3 is TGTGCCAGCAGCTTCACTAGGGTTACGGTGAACACTGAAGCTTTCTTT.

The V gene is TRBV11-2, the J gene TRBJ1-2, with D unresolved. Germline V gives CDR1 SGHAT, CDR2 FQNNGV. Trimming pared 4 bases from V and 2 bases from J, leaving 17 bases between. The CDR3 runs 16 residues. The CDR3 nucleotides read TGTGCCAGCAGCTCCGCTCCACACCTTCGAAACTATGGCTACACCTTC. Its protein product is CASSSAPHLRNYGYTF.

At least ten counts were recorded for this clonotype. A much larger clone lies one base from this, so it may be a read error. The chain carries TRBV6-5 and TRBJ2-7; possible D gene TRBD1, 5 bases. Between the trimmed V and J ends, which lost 3 bases and 6 bases, there was a span of 9 bases. This CDR3 is built from 12 residues. Germline V gene data show CDR1 as MNHEY and CDR2 as SVGAGI. CDR3 bases: TGTGCCAGCAGTTATGCAGGGCTCGAGCAGTACTTC. Its protein product is CASSYAGLEQYF.

This chain uses TRBV12-3 or TRBV12-4 with TRBJ1-5, with D uncertain. The V and J ends lost 4 bases and 4 bases respectively, with 17 bases between them. This CDR3 has 16 residues. For the CDR3, the DNA is TGTGCCAGCAGTTACAGTGCGACGGCTACAAATCAGCCCCAGCATTTT. The encoded protein is CASSYSATATNQPQHF.

This clonotype showed up many times. The chain couples TRBV7-2 to TRBJ1-1, with D possibly matching TRBD1 (5 bases). V gave up 8 bases and J gave up 0 bases, with 10 bases separating them. Looked up from germline, CDR1 is SGHTA and CDR2 is FQGNSA. There are 13 residues in the CDR3. CDR3 nucleotides: TGTGCCAGCCAGGAGGGACTGAACACTGAAGCTTTCTTT. Translating it yields CASQEGLNTEAFF.

The sample holds many counts of this clonotype. The chain links TRBV19 to TRBJ1-1; 8 nucleotides agree with TRBD1. From germline, CDR1 is LNHDA and CDR2 SQIVND (reference sequence). The CDR3 consists of 13 residues. The V gene end was trimmed by 9 bases and the J gene end by 4 bases; junction bases not matched to a gene: 7. The CDR3 protein is CASSATGGTEAFF. In DNA form, the CDR3 reads TGTGCCAGCAGTGCAACAGGGGGCACTGAAGCTTTCTTT. The complete variable domain, with remaining parts taken from reference TRBV19 and TRBJ1-1, reads DGGITQSPKYLFRKEGQNVTLSCEQNLNHDAMYWYRQDPGQGLRLIYYSQIVNDFQKGDIAEGYSVSREKKESFPLTVTSAQKNPTAFYLCASSATGGTEAFFGQGTRLTVV.

This clonotype showed up many times. The chain uses TRBV27 and TRBJ2-5; 7 positions match TRBD2. V lost 5 bases, J lost 2 bases, and 8 bases stayed unmatched. Germline-derived CDR1 and CDR2 are MNHEY and SMNVEV (reference sequence). The CDR3 is 15 amino acids. CDR3 DNA sequence: TGTGCCAGCAGTCCCCGGACTAGATTACAAGAGACCCAGTACTTC. As protein: CASSPRTRLQETQYF.

The rearrangement joins TRBV6-1 to TRBJ1-6; D might be TRBD1 (5 bases). The V end lost 6 bases, the J end lost 9 bases, and 15 bases lay between the germline ends. CDR3 size: 14 residues. Germline CDR1 and CDR2: MNHNS and SASEGT. This CDR3 is CASSLRAGSSPLHF. The CDR3 region has the DNA TGTGCCAGCAGCCTAAGGGCAGGGTCTTCACCCCTCCACTTT.

The table lists this clonotype with many counts. V gene TRBV5-1 combines with J gene TRBJ2-7; 7 bases fit TRBD1. V gave up 4 bases and J gave up 6 bases; unmatched junction bases: 7. This CDR3 is 13 amino acids long. Germline CDR1 and CDR2: SGHRS and YFSETQ. CDR3 residues: CASSPRGSSEQYF. In DNA, the CDR3 is TGCGCCAGCAGCCCCAGGGGGTCGTCCGAGCAGTACTTC. The full variable domain, in which reference TRBV5-1 and TRBJ2-7 provide the parts outside the CDR3, is KAGVTQTPRYLIKTRGQQVTLSCSPISGHRSVSWYQQTPGQGLQFLFEYFSETQRNKGNFPGRFSGRQFSNSRSEMNVSTLELGDSALYLCASSPRGSSEQYFGPGTRLTVT.

This clonotype appeared a few times. The chain carries TRBV19 and TRBJ1-2; 8 bases are shared with TRBD1. The V gene's germline CDR1 is LNHDA and CDR2 SQIVND (reference sequence). V gave up 2 bases and J gave up 1 base; unmatched junction bases: 6. The CDR3 consists of 16 residues. This CDR3 is CASSIFPGQDNYGYTF. CDR3 in DNA: TGTGCCAGTAGTATATTTCCGGGACAGGATAACTATGGCTACACCTTC. Complete variable domain (other parts from reference TRBV19 and TRBJ1-2): DGGITQSPKYLFRKEGQNVTLSCEQNLNHDAMYWYRQDPGQGLRLIYYSQIVNDFQKGDIAEGYSVSREKKESFPLTVTSAQKNPTAFYLCASSIFPGQDNYGYTFGSGTRLTVV.

This clonotype was detected many times. The chain links TRBV28 to TRBJ2-7; 11 nucleotides align to TRBD2. Germline V gene lookup returns CDR1 MDHEN and CDR2 SYDVKM. V shed 0 bases, J shed 1 base, and the junction held 14 bases outside the gene matches. The CDR3 has 20 residues. CDR3 sequence: CASSLWVGASGGPISYEQYF. For the CDR3, the DNA is TGTGCCAGCAGTTTATGGGTTGGGGCTAGCGGGGGGCCAATATCCTACGAGCAGTACTTC.

This clonotype was seen a handful of times. The chain has TRBV7-6 and TRBJ1-1; D may be TRBD1 (6 bases). Looked up from germline, CDR1 is SGHVS and CDR2 is FNYEAQ. The germline V and J ends were trimmed by 5 bases and 7 bases, with 23 bases remaining between them. This CDR3 is 16 amino acids long. DNA for the CDR3: TGTGCCAGCAGCCTCACCCCTATCGGGGGCTTCGGTGAAGCTTTCTTT. Translation gives CASSLTPIGGFGEAFF.

At least ten counts were recorded for this clonotype. The rearrangement uses TRBV10-2 and TRBJ1-2; 7 bases agree with TRBD1. The junction had 8 bases not matched to a gene; V was cut back by 8 bases and J by 8 bases. The CDR3 is 12 amino acids. Germline CDR1 reads WSHSY; CDR2 reads SAAADI. This CDR3 is CASADRVHGYTF. The CDR3 DNA is TGCGCCAGCGCTGACAGGGTTCACGGCTACACCTTC.

For this clonotype: This could be a read error, since a much larger clone is one nucleotide away. The CDR3 DNA sequence: TGTGCCAGCAGTGAAGGGACAGGGGGTAAATATGGCTACACCTTC. Amino acids: CASSEGTGGKYGYTF. The chain couples TRBV6-4 to TRBJ1-2; TRBD1 matches 11 bases. V lost 3 bases, J lost 5 bases, and 5 bases stayed unmatched. Germline CDR1 MRHNA, CDR2 SNTAGT. The CDR3 is made up of 15 amino acids.

This clonotype was found many times. The CDR3 bases are TGTGCCAGCAGTTCGGGACAGGGCCCGATAGAGACCCAGTACTTC. Its protein is CASSSGQGPIETQYF. The rearrangement joins TRBV28 to TRBJ2-5; TRBD1 aligns across 9 bases. CDR1 MDHEN and CDR2 SYDVKM come from the germline V gene. V was pared by 4 bases and J by 4 bases, with 7 bases of the junction left unmatched. This CDR3 region has 15 residues. Drawing the rest from reference TRBV28 and TRBJ2-5, the complete variable domain is DVKVTQSSRYLVKRTGEKVFLECVQDMDHENMFWYRQDPGLGLRLIYFSYDVKMKEKGDIPEGYSVSREKKERFSLILESASTNQTSMYLCASSSGQGPIETQYFGPGTRLLVL.

This rearrangement joins TRBV20-1 to TRBJ1-1, with 7 bases matching TRBD1. The CDR3 contains 16 residues. Germline V gene lookup returns CDR1 DFQATT and CDR2 SNEGSKA (reference sequence). V was pared by 0 bases and J by 0 bases, with 7 bases of the junction left unmatched. The CDR3 bases are TGCAGTGCTAGAGATAAAGGGGGCGCGATGAACACTGAAGCTTTCTTT. Protein product: CSARDKGGAMNTEAFF.

This rearrangement joins TRBV6-1 to TRBJ1-3; D perhaps matches TRBD1 (6 bases). The V end was cut by 6 bases, the J end by 4 bases, with 16 bases between. Per the germline V gene, CDR1 is MNHNS and CDR2 is SASEGT. The CDR3 length is 15 residues. The CDR3 loop reads CASSVTGTDGNTIYF. The CDR3 DNA reads as TGTGCCAGCAGCGTTACAGGGACTGACGGAAACACCATATATTTT.